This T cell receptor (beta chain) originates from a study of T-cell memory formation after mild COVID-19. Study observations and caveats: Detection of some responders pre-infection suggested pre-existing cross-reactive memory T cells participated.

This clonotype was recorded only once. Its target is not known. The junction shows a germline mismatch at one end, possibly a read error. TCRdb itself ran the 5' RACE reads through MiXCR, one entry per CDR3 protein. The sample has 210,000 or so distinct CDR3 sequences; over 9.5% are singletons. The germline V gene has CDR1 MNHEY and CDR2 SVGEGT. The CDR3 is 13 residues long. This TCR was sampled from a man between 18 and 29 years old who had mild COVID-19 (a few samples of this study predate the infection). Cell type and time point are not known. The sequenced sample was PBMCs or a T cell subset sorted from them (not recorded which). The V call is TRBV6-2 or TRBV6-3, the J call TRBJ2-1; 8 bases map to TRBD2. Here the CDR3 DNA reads TGTGCCAGCAGCCCCAGCGGGGGATTCCGACTCCACTTC. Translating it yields CASSPSGGFRLHF.